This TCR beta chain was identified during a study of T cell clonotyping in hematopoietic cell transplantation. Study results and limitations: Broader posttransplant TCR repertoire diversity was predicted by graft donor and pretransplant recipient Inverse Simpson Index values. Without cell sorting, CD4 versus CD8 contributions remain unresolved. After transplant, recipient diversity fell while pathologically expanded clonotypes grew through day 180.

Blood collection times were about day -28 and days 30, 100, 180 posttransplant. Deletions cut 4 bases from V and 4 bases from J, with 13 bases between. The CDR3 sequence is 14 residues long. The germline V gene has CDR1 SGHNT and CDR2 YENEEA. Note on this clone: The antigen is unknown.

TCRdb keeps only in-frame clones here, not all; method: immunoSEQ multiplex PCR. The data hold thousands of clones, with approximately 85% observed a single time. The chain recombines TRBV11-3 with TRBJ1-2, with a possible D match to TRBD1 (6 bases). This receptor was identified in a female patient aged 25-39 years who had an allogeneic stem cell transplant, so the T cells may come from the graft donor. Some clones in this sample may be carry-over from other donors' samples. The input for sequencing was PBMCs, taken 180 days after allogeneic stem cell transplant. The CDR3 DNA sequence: TGTGCCAGCAGCTCGCCAGGGGCCCCCTATGGCTACACCTTC. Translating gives CASSSPGAPYGYTF.